This T cell receptor beta chain emerged from a study of T cells in Graves' hyperthyroidism and ophthalmopathy. The study excluded patients with uncontrolled infection, other autoimmune disease, pregnancy or lactation. The diagnostic basis comprised clinical symptoms, serum thyroxine and TRAb, thyroid ultrasound and orbital computed tomography. RNA transcripts provided the source from which TCR beta CDR3 regions were amplified. HTBI primers drove first-round RT-PCR of the TCR CDR3. MiXCR, applied by TCRdb to the multiplex PCR reads, yields one record per CDR3 protein. Seen here are more than 500,000 distinct CDR3 sequences, 40% to 55% observed once, and the top ten hold around 47%. In germline, CDR1 is SEHNR, CDR2 FQNEAQ (reference sequence). The ends were cut back, 6 bases at V and 2 bases at J, with 13 bases in the middle. This CDR3 has 15 residues.

The gene calls are TRBV7-9 and TRBJ1-4; D possibly corresponds to TRBD1 (5 bases). Sequencing used peripheral blood or thyroid tissue (not recorded which). This clonotype originated in an adult woman with Graves' disease, either hyperthyroidism or ophthalmopathy (not recorded which). This chain's CDR3 is CASRTPRGTNEKLFF. In DNA form, the CDR3 reads TGTGCCAGCAGAACCCCCCGGGGGACTAATGAAAAACTGTTTTTT.